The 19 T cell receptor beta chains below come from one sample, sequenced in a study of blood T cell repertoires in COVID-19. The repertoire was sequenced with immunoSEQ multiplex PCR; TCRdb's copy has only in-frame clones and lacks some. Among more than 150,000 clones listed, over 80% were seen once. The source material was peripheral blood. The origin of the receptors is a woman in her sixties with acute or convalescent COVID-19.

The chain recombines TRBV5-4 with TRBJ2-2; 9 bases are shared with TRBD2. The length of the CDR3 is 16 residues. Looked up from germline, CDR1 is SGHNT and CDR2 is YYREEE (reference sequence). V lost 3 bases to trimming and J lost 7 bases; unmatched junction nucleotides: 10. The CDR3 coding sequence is TGTGCCAGCAGCTGGGGACGCGGGGGGGACGTCGGGGAGCTGTTTTTT. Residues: CASSWGRGGDVGELFF.

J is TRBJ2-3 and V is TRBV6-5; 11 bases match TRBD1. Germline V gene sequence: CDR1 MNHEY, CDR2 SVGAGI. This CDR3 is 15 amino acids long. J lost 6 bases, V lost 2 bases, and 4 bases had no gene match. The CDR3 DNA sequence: TGTGCCAGCAGTTACCGGACAGGGGGCAGGGATACGCAGTATTTT. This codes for CASSYRTGGRDTQYF.

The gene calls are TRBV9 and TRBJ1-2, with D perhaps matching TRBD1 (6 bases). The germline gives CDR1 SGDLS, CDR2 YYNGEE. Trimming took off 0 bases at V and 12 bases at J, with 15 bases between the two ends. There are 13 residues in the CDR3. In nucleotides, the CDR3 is TGTGCCAGCAGCGTAGCTACGGGGGGGGCACACACCTTC. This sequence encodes CASSVATGGAHTF.

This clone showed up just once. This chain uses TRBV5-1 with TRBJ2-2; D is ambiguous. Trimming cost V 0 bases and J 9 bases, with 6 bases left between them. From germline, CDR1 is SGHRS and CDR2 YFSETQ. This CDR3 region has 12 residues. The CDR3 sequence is CASSLDSRELFF. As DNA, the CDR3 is TGCGCCAGCAGCTTGGACAGCCGGGAGCTGTTTTTT.

CDR3 protein: CASSLAPARVSGNTIYF. In DNA form, the CDR3 reads TGTGCCAGCAGCTTAGCCCCCGCCAGGGTCTCTGGAAACACCATATATTTT. V gene TRBV7-6 combines with J gene TRBJ1-3; possible D gene TRBD1, 5 bases. From germline, CDR1 is SGHVS and CDR2 FNYEAQ. The CDR3 runs to 17 residues. V was cut by 0 bases and J by 0 bases, with 12 bases left in between.

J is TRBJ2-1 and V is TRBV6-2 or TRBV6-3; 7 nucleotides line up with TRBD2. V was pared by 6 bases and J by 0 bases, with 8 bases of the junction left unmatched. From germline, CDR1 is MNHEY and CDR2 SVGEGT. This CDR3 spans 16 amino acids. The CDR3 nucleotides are TGTGCCAGCAGACCTGGGACTATTAGCTCCTACAATGAGCAGTTCTTC. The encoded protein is CASRPGTISSYNEQFF.

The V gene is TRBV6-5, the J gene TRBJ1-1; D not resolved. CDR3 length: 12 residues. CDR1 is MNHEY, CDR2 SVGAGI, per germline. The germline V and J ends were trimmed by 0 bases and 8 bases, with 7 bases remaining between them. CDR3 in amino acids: CASSYSGREAFF. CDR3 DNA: TGTGCCAGCAGTTACTCTGGGAGAGAAGCTTTCTTT.

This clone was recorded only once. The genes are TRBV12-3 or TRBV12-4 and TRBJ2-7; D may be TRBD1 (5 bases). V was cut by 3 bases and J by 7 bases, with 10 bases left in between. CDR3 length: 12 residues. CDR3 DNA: TGTGCCAGCAGTTTCATGGGGCGGGAGCAGTACTTC. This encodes CASSFMGREQYF.

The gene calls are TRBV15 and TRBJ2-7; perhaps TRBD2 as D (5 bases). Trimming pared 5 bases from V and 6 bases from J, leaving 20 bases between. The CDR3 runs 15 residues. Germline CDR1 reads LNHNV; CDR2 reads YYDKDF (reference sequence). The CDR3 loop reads CATSGKAGGAIEQYF. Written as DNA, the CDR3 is TGTGCCACCAGCGGGAAGGCGGGTGGAGCCATCGAGCAGTACTTC.

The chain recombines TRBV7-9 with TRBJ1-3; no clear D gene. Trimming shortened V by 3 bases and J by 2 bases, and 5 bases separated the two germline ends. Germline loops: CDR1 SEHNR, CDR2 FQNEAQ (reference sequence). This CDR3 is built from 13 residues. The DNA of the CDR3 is TGTGCCAGCAGCTTCGGGGCTGGAAACACCATATATTTT. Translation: CASSFGAGNTIYF.

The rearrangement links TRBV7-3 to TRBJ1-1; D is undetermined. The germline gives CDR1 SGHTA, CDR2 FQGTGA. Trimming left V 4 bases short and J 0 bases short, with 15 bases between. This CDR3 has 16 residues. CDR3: CASSSHGSSMNTEAFF. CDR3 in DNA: TGTGCCAGCAGCTCACATGGGAGCTCCATGAACACTGAAGCTTTCTTT.

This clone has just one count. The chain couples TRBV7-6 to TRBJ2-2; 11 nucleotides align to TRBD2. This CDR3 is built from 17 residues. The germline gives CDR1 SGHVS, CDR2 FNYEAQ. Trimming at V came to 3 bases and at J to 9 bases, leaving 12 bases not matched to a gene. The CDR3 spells CASSFLAGGNSNRELFF. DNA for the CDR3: TGTGCCAGCAGCTTTTTAGCGGGGGGGAACTCCAACCGGGAGCTGTTTTTT.

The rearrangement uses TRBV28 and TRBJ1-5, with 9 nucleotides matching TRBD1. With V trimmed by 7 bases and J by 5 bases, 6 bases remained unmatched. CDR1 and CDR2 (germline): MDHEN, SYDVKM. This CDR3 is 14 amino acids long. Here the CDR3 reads CASIRDRVYQPQHF. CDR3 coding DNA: TGTGCCAGCATCCGGGACAGGGTCTATCAGCCCCAGCATTTT.

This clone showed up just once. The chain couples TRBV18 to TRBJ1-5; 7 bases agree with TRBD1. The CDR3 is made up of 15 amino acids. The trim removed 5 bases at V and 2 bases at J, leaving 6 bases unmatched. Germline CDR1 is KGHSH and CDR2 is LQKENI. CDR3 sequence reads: CASSSRQGGNQPQHF. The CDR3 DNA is TGTGCCAGCTCATCTAGACAGGGCGGCAATCAGCCCCAGCATTTT. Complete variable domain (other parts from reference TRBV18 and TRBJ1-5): NAGVMQNPRHLVRRRGQEARLRCSPMKGHSHVYWYRQLPEEGLKFMVYLQKENIIDESGMPKERFSAEFPKEGPSILRIQQVVRGDSAAYFCASSSRQGGNQPQHFGDGTRLSIL.

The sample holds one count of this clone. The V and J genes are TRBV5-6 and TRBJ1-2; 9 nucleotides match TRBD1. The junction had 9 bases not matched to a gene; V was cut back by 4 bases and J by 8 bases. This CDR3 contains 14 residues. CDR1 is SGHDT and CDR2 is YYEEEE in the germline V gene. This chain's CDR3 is CASSVRDRAWGYTF. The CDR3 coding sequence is TGTGCCAGCAGCGTCCGGGACAGGGCGTGGGGCTACACCTTC.

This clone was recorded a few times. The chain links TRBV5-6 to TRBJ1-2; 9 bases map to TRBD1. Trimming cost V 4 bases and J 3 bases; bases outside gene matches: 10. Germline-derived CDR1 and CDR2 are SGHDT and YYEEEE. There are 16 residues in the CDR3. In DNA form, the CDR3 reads TGTGCCAGCAGCACGACCGGGACAGGGAAGGACTATGGCTACACCTTC. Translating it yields CASSTTGTGKDYGYTF.

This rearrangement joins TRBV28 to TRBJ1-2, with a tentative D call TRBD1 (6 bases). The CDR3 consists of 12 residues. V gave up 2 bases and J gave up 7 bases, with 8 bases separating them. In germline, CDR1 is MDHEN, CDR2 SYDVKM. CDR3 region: CASSLRGTGYTF. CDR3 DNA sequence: TGTGCCAGCAGTTTAAGGGGGACTGGCTACACCTTC.

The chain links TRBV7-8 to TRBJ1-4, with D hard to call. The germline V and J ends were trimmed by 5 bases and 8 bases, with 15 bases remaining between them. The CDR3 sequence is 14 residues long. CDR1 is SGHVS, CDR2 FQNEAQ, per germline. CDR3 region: CASSPGGIGEKLFF. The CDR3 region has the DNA TGTGCCAGCAGCCCCGGAGGTATAGGGGAAAAACTGTTTTTT.

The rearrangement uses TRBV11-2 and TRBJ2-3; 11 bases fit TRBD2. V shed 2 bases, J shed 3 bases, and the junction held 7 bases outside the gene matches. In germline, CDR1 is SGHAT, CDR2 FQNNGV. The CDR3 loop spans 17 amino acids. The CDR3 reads CASSLYLAGGGTDTQYF. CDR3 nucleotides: TGTGCCAGCAGCTTATACCTAGCGGGGGGAGGGACAGATACGCAGTATTTT.